Listed below are T cell receptor beta chains from one sample, sequenced in a study of OX40 agonist ivuxolimab in advanced cancers. The protocol was immunoSEQ multiplex PCR, while the TCRdb copy is restricted to in-frame clones and leaves out a portion. The repertoire includes some 75,000 clones, about 88% of them detected once, and around 0.7% sits in the top ten. Sample: CD4+ or CD8+ T cells sorted from blood, taken in a trial of the OX40 agonist ivuxolimab. These receptors all stem from an adult with an advanced solid tumor such as melanoma, head and neck, liver or kidney cancer. Both conserved end residues are part of each CDR3. For some rows the clone size is stated as once, few or many, or as a class when expanded; others skip it.

clone_size	v_call	j_call	cdr3_aa
few	TRBV4-1	TRBJ1-1	CASSQEAAGTGTEAFF
-	TRBV11-2	TRBJ1-1	CASSLVRTGGFPMNTEAFF
-	TRBV7-2	TRBJ1-5	CASSLMRHPNQPQHF
-	TRBV5-4	TRBJ2-3	CASSLGWAGGFSSTDTQYF
-	TRBV5-1	TRBJ2-7	CASSGMDRDYEQYF
-	TRBV11-3	TRBJ1-1	CASSLDKGTEAFF
-	TRBV11-2	TRBJ1-2	CASSSSARRRGVNGYGYTF
-	TRBV5-1	TRBJ1-1	CASSLVAGQTNTEAFF
few	TRBV11-2	TRBJ2-5	CASSFSGPSAETQYF
-	TRBV5-5	TRBJ1-4	CASSLLQGTNEKLFF
-	TRBV9	TRBJ2-1	CASSVGGSNLFDEQFF
-	TRBV27	TRBJ2-7	CASSLFPGGMMNEQYF
-	TRBV30	TRBJ1-5	CAWSIPGQGRRDQPQHF
-	TRBV30	TRBJ1-5	CAWSVYKDEPQHF
-	TRBV6-9	TRBJ2-1	CASSYSGGGQIFF
once	TRBV4-1	TRBJ1-4	CASSRPADGIRNEKLFF
-	TRBV11-2	TRBJ2-1	CASSLKRGLADSYNEQFF
-	TRBV28	TRBJ1-4	CASSPEGVVNEKLFF
-	TRBV10-3	TRBJ1-6	CAISDGQVGSPLHF
few	TRBV10-1	TRBJ1-1	CASSEGGLPEAFF
-	TRBV10-2	TRBJ1-1	CASSRQARVRAFF
-	TRBV5-6	TRBJ2-7	CASSFAGTGGYEQYF
-	TRBV5-1	TRBJ2-3	CASSLKDTQYF
-	TRBV5-1	TRBJ2-6	CASSSGMGQVISGANVLTF
-	TRBV27	TRBJ2-2	CASRASGPGELFF
-	TRBV25-1	TRBJ1-1	CASSEQGSLNTEAFF
-	TRBV30	TRBJ1-5	CAWSYGPYQPQHF
-	TRBV5-4	TRBJ2-2	CASSLPLAGGTGELFF
-	TRBV7-9	TRBJ1-2	CASSPGTGIGYGYTF
once	TRBV28	TRBJ1-2	CATSGPPYSYGYTF
-	TRBV15	TRBJ1-1	CATSRDRKVNTEAFF
-	TRBV5-1	TRBJ2-7	CASSVDQPNEQYF